This T cell receptor beta chain was obtained from a study of cytomegalovirus exposure and HLA in healthy donors. Primers: 60 Vbeta forward and 13 Jbeta reverse. TCRdb's copy holds only in-frame clones and misses some; the assay was immunoSEQ multiplex PCR. Its clone listing holds 80,000 to 95,000 clones. On this clone itself: The same CDR3 can be traced to other DNA sequences in this sample.

The germline V and J ends were trimmed by 2 bases and 0 bases, with 8 bases remaining between them. CDR1 and CDR2 (germline): SEHNR, FQNEAQ (reference sequence). The CDR3 is 15 amino acids. The sequenced material came from PBMCs. The clonotype comes from a man between 50 and 59 years old in good health and CMV-seropositive. This sequence joins TRBV7-9 and TRBJ2-1; D is ambiguous. As DNA, the CDR3 is TGTGCCAGCAGCTTACGCGGAAGCTCCTACAATGAGCAGTTCTTC. Encoded protein: CASSLRGSSYNEQFF.